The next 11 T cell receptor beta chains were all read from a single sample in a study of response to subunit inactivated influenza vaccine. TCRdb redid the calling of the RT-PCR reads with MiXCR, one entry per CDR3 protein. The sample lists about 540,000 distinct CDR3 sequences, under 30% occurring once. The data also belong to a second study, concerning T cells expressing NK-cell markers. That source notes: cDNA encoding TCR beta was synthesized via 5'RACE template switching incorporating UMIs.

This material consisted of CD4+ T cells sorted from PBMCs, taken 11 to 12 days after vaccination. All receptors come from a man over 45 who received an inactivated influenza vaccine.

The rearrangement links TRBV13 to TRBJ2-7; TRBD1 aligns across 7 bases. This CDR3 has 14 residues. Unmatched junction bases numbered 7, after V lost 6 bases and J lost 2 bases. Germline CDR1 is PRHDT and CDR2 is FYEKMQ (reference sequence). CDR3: CASRKTGTAYEQYF. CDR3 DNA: TGTGCCAGCAGAAAAACCGGGACAGCCTACGAGCAGTACTTC.

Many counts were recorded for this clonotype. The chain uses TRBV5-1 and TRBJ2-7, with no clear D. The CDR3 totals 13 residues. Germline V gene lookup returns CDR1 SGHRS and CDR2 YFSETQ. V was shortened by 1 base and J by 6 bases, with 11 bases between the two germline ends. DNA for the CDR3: TGCGCCAGCAGCTTGAGGGTAGGTGGCGAGCAGTACTTC. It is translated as CASSLRVGGEQYF.

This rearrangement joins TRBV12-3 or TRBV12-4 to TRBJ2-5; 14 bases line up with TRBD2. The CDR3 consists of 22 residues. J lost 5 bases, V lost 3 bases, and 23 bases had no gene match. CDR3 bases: TGTGCCAGCAGTTTCAGCCGGCCGCGACTAGCGGGGGGGTGGGGATTTGGGGAGACCCAGTACTTC. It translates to CASSFSRPRLAGGWGFGETQYF.

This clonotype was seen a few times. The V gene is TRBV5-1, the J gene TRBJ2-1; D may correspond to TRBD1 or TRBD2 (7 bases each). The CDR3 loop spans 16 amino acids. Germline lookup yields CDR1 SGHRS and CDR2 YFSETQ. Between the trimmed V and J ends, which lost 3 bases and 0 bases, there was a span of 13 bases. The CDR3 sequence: CASSSGGGFSYNEQFF. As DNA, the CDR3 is TGCGCCAGCAGCTCAGGGGGGGGATTCTCCTACAATGAGCAGTTCTTC.

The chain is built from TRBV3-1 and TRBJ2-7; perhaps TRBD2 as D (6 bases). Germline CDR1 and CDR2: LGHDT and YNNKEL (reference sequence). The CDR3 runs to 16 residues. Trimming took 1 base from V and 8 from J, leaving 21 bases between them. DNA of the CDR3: TGTGCCAGCAGCCAAGCTAGCGCTCCCATCGCATCGCAGCAGTACTTC. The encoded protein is CASSQASAPIASQQYF.

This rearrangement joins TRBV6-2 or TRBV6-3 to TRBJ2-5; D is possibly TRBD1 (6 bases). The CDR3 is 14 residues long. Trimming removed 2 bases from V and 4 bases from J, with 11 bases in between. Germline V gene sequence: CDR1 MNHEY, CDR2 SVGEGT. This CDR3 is CASSYQQGPETQYF. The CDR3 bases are TGTGCCAGCAGTTACCAACAGGGACCAGAGACCCAGTACTTC.

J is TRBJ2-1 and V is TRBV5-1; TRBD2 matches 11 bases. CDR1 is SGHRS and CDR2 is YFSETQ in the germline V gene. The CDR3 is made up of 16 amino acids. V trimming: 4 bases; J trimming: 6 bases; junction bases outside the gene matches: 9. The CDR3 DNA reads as TGCGCCAGCAGCCCCATAGCGGGAGGGCAAGGCAATGAGCAGTTCTTC. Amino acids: CASSPIAGGQGNEQFF.

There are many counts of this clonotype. This CDR3 is CSVRQGARGQPQHF. CDR3 bases: TGCAGTGTGAGACAGGGGGCGCGAGGTCAGCCCCAGCATTTT. The J gene is TRBJ1-5, the V gene TRBV20-1; TRBD1 agrees at 10 bases. Trimming took 7 bases from V and 6 from J; bases not matched to a gene: 9. In germline, CDR1 is DFQATT, CDR2 SNEGSKA (reference sequence). There are 14 residues in the CDR3.

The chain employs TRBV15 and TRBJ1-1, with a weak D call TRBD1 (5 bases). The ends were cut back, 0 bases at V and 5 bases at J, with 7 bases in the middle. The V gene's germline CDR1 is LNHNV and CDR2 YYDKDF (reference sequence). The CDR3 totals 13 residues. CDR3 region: CATSRDRDTEAFF. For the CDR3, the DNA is TGTGCCACCAGCAGAGACAGGGATACTGAAGCTTTCTTT.

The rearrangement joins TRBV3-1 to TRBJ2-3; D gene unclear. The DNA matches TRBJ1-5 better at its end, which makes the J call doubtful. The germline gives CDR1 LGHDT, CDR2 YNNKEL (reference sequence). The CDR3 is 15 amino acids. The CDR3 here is CASSATSGSTDTQHF. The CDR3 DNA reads TGTGCCAGCAGTGCGACTAGCGGGAGCACAGATACGCAGCATTTT.

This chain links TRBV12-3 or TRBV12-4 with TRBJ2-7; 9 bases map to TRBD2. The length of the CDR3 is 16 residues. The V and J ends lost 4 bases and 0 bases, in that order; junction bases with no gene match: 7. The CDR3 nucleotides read TGTGCCAGCAGTTCGAGTAGCGGGGGCCCCTCCTACGAGCAGTACTTC. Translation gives CASSSSSGGPSYEQYF.